A selection of T cell receptor beta chains follows, all from one sample in a study of T-cell memory formation after mild COVID-19. TCRdb re-called the 5' RACE reads with MiXCR, one entry per CDR3 protein. The sample contains around 250,000 distinct CDR3 sequences, 8% to 10% of which appear only once. Sequenced: PBMCs or a T cell subset sorted from them (not recorded which). Receptors originate from a man aged 18 to 35 who had mild COVID-19 (a few samples of this study predate the infection). Cell type and time point are not known. Both conserved end residues are part of each CDR3.

v_gene	j_gene	CDR3aa
TRBV6-6	TRBJ2-3	CASSYPRRGRHQGGTDTQYF
TRBV28	TRBJ1-6	CASSLGLAYNSPLHF
TRBV4-1	TRBJ2-5	CASSPYWKAQETQYF
TRBV4-3	TRBJ2-2	CASSQVPGDTGELFF
TRBV12-3/TRBV12-4	TRBJ2-7	CATSPGGRGEQYF
TRBV5-1	TRBJ1-1	CASSWRDTQNTEAFF
TRBV7-8	TRBJ2-7	CASSPGTSGAPYEQYF
TRBV5-5	TRBJ2-7	CASSLTRDRGSYEQYF
TRBV9	TRBJ2-2	CASSVTSAANTGELFF
TRBV24-1	TRBJ1-2	CATSGQGGGYTF
TRBV12-3/TRBV12-4	TRBJ2-7	CASRSTGGEQYF
TRBV4-1	TRBJ2-7	CASSHRFRDEQYF
TRBV20-1	TRBJ2-3	CSARDMLAGPSGTQYF